This TCR beta chain was recorded in a study of blood T cell repertoires in COVID-19. TCRdb's table, derived via immunoSEQ multiplex PCR, lists solely in-frame clones and lacks some. The repertoire holds tens of thousands of clones, with about 76% as singletons. This CDR3 comprises 13 residues. The V end lost 1 base, the J end lost 5 bases, and 9 bases lay between the germline ends. CDR1 is GTSNPN, CDR2 SVGIG, per germline (reference sequence). This clone has more than one count but fewer than ten. The chain employs TRBV30 and TRBJ1-5, with D perhaps TRBD1 (5 bases). Sequenced material: peripheral blood. The sequence derives from a man between 65 and 85 years old with COVID-19, enrolled during active disease. The CDR3 DNA reads TGTGCCTGGAGTGAGGCAGGGTATCAGCCCCAGCATTTT. Amino acid sequence: CAWSEAGYQPQHF.